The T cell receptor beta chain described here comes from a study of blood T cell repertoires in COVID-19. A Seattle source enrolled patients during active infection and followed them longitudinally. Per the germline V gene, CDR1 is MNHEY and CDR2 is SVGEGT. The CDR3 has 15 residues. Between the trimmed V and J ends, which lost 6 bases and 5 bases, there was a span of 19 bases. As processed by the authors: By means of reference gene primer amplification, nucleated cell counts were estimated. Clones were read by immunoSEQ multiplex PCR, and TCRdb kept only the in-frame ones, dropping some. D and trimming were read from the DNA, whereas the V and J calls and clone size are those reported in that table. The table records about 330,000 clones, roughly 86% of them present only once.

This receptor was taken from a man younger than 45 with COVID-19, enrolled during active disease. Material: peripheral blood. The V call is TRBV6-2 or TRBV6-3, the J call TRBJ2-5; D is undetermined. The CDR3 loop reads CASSPPRSAEETQYF. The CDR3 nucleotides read TGTGCCAGCAGCCCCCCCCGATCCGCCGAGGAGACCCAGTACTTC.